Presented here are 19 T cell receptor beta chains from one specimen sequenced in a study of monozygotic twins with inflammatory bowel disease. No DNA is given; TCRdb re-called the 5' RACE reads and lists each CDR3 protein once. The table counts about 330,000 distinct CDR3 sequences; 2% to 2.5% lies in the top ten. Sequencing used blood. These TCRs come from a human donor with ulcerative colitis or Crohn's disease, or a healthy co-twin of an affected twin (not recorded which).

The chain is built from TRBV28 and TRBJ1-6; TCRdb indicates TRBD1, and absent DNA this call remains unverified. This CDR3 has 14 amino acids. Germline loops: CDR1 MDHEN, CDR2 SYDVKM. The CDR3 reads CASSQQGDNSPLHF. The full variable domain, rest sourced from reference TRBV28 and TRBJ1-6, is DVKVTQSSRYLVKRTGEKVFLECVQDMDHENMFWYRQDPGLGLRLIYFSYDVKMKEKGDIPEGYSVSREKKERFSLILESASTNQTSMYLCASSQQGDNSPLHFGNGTRLTVT.

The V gene is TRBV18, the J gene TRBJ1-1; the D gene TCRdb calls, TRBD1, cannot be checked with no DNA. The CDR3 is 14 residues long. Germline CDR1 KGHSH, CDR2 LQKENI. CDR3 residues: CASSPPPGPGAAFF.

V and J are TRBV5-4 and TRBJ1-1. Germline V gene sequence: CDR1 SGHNT, CDR2 YYREEE (reference sequence). This CDR3 has 15 amino acids. The CDR3: CASRDASDRHTQAFF.

V usage is TRBV19 and J usage is TRBJ2-1; TCRdb calls TRBD1, which cannot be checked without DNA. Germline loops: CDR1 LNHDA, CDR2 SQIVND (reference sequence). CDR3 size: 13 residues. The CDR3 region is CASSRDGENEQFF.

This chain joins TRBV4-3 and TRBJ2-5. CDR3 length equals 13 residues. Per the germline V gene, CDR1 is LGHNA and CDR2 is YSLEER. The CDR3 here is CASSRTVEETQYF.

The rearrangement uses TRBV29-1 and TRBJ2-7; TCRdb's D call, TRBD2, is unchecked because there is no DNA. Germline loops: CDR1 SQVTM, CDR2 ANQGSEA. This CDR3 contains 14 residues. The CDR3 is CSVQRLAGGYEQYF.

J is TRBJ2-1 and V is TRBV2; TCRdb designates TRBD2, a call that cannot be tested without DNA. Germline V gene data show CDR1 as SNHLY and CDR2 as FYNNEI. This CDR3 has 14 residues. The CDR3 spells CASSELAGDNEQFF.

The chain has TRBV20-1 and TRBJ2-7; TCRdb calls TRBD2, which cannot be checked without DNA. Looked up from germline, CDR1 is DFQATT and CDR2 is SNEGSKA (reference sequence). The CDR3 is made up of 12 amino acids. CDR3 in amino acids: CSSQRGTYEQYF.

This CDR3 reads CASSYSILLGGNTEAFF. The V call is TRBV6-5, the J call TRBJ1-1; TCRdb's D call, TRBD1, is unchecked because there is no DNA. The CDR3 length is 17 residues. CDR1 and CDR2 from the germline V gene are MNHEY and SVGAGI.

The chain has TRBV7-3 and TRBJ2-2; TCRdb's D call, TRBD1, is unchecked because there is no DNA. CDR3 size: 16 residues. Germline CDR1 reads SGHTA; CDR2 reads FQGTGA. CDR3 protein: CASSPKGQENTGELFF.

The rearrangement uses TRBV6-1 and TRBJ1-3; TCRdb lists TRBD1, though no DNA is available to test this call. Germline values: CDR1 MNHNS, CDR2 SASEGT. The CDR3 has 16 amino acids. The chain's CDR3 is CASSELGPGSGNTIYF.

V gene TRBV3-1 combines with J gene TRBJ2-2; TCRdb returns TRBD2, unconfirmable since there is no DNA. The CDR3 extends over 15 amino acids. Germline V lookup: CDR1 LGHDT, CDR2 YNNKEL (reference sequence). The CDR3 loop reads CASSQGRALPGELFF.

The chain carries TRBV5-1 and TRBJ2-1. The CDR3 length is 14 residues. Germline CDR1 reads SGHRS; CDR2 reads YFSETQ. The CDR3: CASSLVGPYNEQFF.

The V gene is TRBV12-3 or TRBV12-4, the J gene TRBJ1-3; TCRdb proposes TRBD1, but this gene call is untestable without DNA. The CDR3 contains 15 residues. The CDR3 loop reads CASSLFGQNGNTIYF.

The chain has TRBV7-2 and TRBJ2-1; TCRdb reports TRBD2, a call that lacks DNA to check it against. Germline V gives CDR1 SGHTA, CDR2 FQGNSA. This CDR3 has 13 residues. Here the CDR3 reads CASSFGLPPNPFF.

This chain connects TRBV3-1 to TRBJ2-3; checking the TCRdb D call of TRBD2 is not possible without DNA. The CDR3 extends over 15 amino acids. Per germline, CDR1 LGHDT and CDR2 YNNKEL (reference sequence). The CDR3 region is CASSQGRGMVDTQYF.

This chain's CDR3 is CASSLRTGFYEQYF. The rearrangement uses TRBV3-1 and TRBJ2-7; TCRdb proposes TRBD1, but this gene call is untestable without DNA. The CDR3 spans 14 residues. In germline, CDR1 is LGHDT, CDR2 YNNKEL (reference sequence).

This chain connects TRBV20-1 to TRBJ1-1. The length of the CDR3 is 11 residues. Per the germline V gene, CDR1 is DFQATT and CDR2 is SNEGSKA (reference sequence). The CDR3 loop reads CSAPVATEAFF.

This rearrangement joins TRBV28 to TRBJ2-3; the TCRdb call, TRBD2, lacks DNA for checking. CDR1 and CDR2 from the germline V gene are MDHEN and SYDVKM. The CDR3 spans 15 residues. CDR3: CASPPSGGLTDTQYF.